This TCR beta chain was documented in a study of T cell changes during pregnancy in multiple sclerosis. Sequenced by immunoSEQ multiplex PCR; TCRdb stores in-frame clones only, minus some. The table lists about 66,000 clones, roughly 91% of them singletons. The CDR3 length is 16 residues. The V end lost 4 bases, the J end lost 0 bases, and 12 bases lay between the germline ends. Germline V gives CDR1 SGHTA, CDR2 FQGTGA. This specimen was CD8+ T cells from peripheral blood mononuclear cells, taken before pregnancy. The TCR comes from a female donor with multiple sclerosis, enrolled in a pregnancy study. This rearrangement joins TRBV7-3 to TRBJ2-2, with D possibly being TRBD2 (6 bases). This CDR3 reads CASSSAGLPNTGELFF. As DNA, the CDR3 is TGTGCCAGCAGCTCGGCGGGACTGCCGAACACCGGGGAGCTGTTTTTT.